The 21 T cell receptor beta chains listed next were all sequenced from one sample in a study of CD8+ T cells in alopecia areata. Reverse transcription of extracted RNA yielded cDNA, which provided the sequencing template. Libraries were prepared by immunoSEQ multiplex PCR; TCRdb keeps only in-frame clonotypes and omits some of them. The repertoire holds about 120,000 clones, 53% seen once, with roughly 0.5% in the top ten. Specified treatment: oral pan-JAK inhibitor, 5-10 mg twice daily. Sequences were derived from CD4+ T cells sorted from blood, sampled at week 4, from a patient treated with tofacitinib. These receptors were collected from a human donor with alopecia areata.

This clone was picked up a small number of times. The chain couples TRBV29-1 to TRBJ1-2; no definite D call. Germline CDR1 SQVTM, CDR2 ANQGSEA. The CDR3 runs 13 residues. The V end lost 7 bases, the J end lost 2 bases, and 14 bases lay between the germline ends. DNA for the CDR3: TGCAGCGGCCGATGGGGAGGGAACTATGGCTACACCTTC. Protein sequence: CSGRWGGNYGYTF.

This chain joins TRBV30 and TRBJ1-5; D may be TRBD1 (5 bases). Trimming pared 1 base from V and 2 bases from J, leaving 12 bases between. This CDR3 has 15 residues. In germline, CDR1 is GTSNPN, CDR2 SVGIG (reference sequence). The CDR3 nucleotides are TGTGCCTGGAGTGCCTCGGGACTCGGCAATCAGCCCCAGCATTTT. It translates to CAWSASGLGNQPQHF. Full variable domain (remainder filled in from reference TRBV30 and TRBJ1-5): SQTIHQWPATLVQPVGSPLSLECTVEGTSNPNLYWYRQAAGRGLQLLFYSVGIGQISSEVPQNLSASRPQDRQFILSSKKLLLSDSGFYLCAWSASGLGNQPQHFGDGTRLSIL.

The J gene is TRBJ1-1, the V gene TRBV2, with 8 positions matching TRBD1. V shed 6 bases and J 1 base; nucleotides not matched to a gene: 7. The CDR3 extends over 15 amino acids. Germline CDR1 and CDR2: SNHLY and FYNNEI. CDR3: CASSYDRGWNTEAFF. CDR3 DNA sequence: TGTGCCAGCAGCTATGACAGGGGATGGAACACTGAAGCTTTCTTT.

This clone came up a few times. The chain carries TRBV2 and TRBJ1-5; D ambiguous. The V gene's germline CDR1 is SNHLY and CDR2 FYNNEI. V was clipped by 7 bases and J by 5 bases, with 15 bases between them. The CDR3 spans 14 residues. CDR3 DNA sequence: TGTGCCAGCAACTCGCTAAGTCTCGATCAGCCCCAGCATTTT. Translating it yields CASNSLSLDQPQHF. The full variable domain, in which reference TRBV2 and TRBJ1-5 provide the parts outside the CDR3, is EPEVTQTPSHQVTQMGQEVILRCVPISNHLYFYWYRQILGQKVEFLVSFYNNEISEKSEIFDDQFSVERPDGSNFTLKIRSTKLEDSAMYFCASNSLSLDQPQHFGDGTRLSIL.

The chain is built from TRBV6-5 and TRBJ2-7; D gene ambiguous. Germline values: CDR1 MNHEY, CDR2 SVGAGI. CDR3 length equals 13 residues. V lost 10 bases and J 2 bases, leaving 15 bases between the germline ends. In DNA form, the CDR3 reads TGTGCCACCAGGAGTTCTGGGGCCTACGAGCAGTACTTC. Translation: CATRSSGAYEQYF.

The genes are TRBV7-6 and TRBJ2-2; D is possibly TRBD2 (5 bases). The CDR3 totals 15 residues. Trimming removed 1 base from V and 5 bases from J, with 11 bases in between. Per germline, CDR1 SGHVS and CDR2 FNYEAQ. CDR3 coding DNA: TGTGCCAGCAGCTTAGTGGGGAGTGGAACCGGGGAGCTGTTTTTT. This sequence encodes CASSLVGSGTGELFF.

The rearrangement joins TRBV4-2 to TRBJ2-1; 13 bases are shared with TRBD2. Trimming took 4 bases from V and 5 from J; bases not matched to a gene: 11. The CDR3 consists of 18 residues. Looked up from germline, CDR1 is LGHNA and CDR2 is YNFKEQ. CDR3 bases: TGTGCCAGCAGCCCAAGGCGGACTAGCGGGGGCCAAAACAATGAGCAGTTCTTC. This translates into CASSPRRTSGGQNNEQFF.

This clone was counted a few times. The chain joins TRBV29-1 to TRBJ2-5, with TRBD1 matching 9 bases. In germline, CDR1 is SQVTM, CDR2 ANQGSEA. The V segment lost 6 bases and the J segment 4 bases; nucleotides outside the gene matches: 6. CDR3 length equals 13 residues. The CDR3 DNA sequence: TGCAGCGTCGACAGGGGGGGAGGAGAGACCCAGTACTTC. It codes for CSVDRGGGETQYF.

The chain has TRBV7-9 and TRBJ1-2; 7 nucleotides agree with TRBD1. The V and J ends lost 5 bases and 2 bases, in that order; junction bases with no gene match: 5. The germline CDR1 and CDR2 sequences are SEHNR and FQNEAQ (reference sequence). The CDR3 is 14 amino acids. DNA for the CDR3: TGTGCCAGCAGCCGGCAGGGGGGGAACTATGGCTACACCTTC. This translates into CASSRQGGNYGYTF.

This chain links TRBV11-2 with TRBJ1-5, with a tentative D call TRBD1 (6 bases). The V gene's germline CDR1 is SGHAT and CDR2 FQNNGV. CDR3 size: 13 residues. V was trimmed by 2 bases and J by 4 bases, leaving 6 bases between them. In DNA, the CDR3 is TGTGCCAGCAGCTTACAGGGGAATCAGCCCCAGCATTTT. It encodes CASSLQGNQPQHF. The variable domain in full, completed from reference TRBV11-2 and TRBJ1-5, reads EAGVAQSPRYKIIEKRQSVAFWCNPISGHATLYWYQQILGQGPKLLIQFQNNGVVDDSQLPKDRFSAERLKGVDSTLKIQPAKLEDSAVYLCASSLQGNQPQHFGDGTRLSIL.

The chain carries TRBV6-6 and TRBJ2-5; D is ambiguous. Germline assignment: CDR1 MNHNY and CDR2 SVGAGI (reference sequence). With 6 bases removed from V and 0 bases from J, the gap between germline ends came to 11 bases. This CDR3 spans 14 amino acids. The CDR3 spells CASRPGPYQETQYF. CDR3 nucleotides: TGTGCCAGCAGGCCCGGTCCGTACCAAGAGACCCAGTACTTC.

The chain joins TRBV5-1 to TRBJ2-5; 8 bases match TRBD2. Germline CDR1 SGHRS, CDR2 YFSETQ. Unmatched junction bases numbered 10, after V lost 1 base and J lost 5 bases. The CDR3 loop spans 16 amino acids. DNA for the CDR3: TGCGCCAGCAGCTTGACGAGCGGGAGTGGATCGGAGACCCAGTACTTC. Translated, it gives CASSLTSGSGSETQYF.

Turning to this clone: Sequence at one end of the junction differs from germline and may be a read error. The CDR3 region has the DNA TGTGCCAGCAGCCGAGAGGGGACAGTTCGATCGGACTTC. This codes for CASSREGTVRSDF. This chain joins TRBV7-9 and TRBJ2-7; 7 bases are shared with TRBD1. CDR3 length: 13 amino acids. The V gene's germline CDR1 is SEHNR and CDR2 FQNEAQ (reference sequence).

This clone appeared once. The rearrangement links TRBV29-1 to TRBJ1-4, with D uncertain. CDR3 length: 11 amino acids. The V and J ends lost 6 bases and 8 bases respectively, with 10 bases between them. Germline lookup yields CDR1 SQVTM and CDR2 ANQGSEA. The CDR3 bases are TGCAGCGTCTGGCTTGGAGAAAAACTGTTTTTT. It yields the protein CSVWLGEKLFF.

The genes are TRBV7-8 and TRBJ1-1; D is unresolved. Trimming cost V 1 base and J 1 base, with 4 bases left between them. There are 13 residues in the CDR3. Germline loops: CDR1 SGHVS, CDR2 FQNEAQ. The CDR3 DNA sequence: TGTGCCAGCAGCTTAGACCGGAACACTGAAGCTTTCTTT. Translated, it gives CASSLDRNTEAFF.

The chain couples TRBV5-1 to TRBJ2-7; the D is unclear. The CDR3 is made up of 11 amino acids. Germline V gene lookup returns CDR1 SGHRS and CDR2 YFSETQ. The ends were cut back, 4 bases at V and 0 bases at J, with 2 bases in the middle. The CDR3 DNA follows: TGCGCCAGCAGCACCTCCTACGAGCAGTACTTC. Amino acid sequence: CASSTSYEQYF.

CDR3 in DNA: TGCGCCAGCAGCTTTATGAGGGTAGGAGAGCAGTTCTTC. Translation: CASSFMRVGEQFF. This chain connects TRBV5-1 to TRBJ2-1, with D possibly being TRBD2 (5 bases). Looked up from germline, CDR1 is SGHRS and CDR2 is YFSETQ. Trimming pared 2 bases from V and 10 bases from J, leaving 13 bases between. The length of the CDR3 is 13 residues.

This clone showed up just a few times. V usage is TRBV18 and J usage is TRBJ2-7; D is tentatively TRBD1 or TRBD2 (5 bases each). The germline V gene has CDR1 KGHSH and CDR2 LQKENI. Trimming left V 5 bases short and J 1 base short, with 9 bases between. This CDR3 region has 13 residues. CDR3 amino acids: CASSSGQSYEQYF. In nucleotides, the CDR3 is TGTGCCAGCTCAAGCGGACAATCCTACGAGCAGTACTTC.

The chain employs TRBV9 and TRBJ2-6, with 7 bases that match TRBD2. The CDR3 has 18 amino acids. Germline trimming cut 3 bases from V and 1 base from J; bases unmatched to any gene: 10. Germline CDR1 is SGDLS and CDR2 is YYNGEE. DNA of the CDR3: TGTGCCAGCAGCGCCACAGCGGGGAGGGGTTCTGGGGCCAACGTCCTGACTTTC. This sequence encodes CASSATAGRGSGANVLTF.

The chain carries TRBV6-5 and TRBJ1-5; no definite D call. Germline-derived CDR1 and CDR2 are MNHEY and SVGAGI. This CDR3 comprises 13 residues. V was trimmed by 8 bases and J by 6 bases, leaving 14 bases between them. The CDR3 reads CASAAGIGQPQHF. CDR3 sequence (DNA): TGTGCCAGCGCTGCGGGGATAGGTCAGCCCCAGCATTTT.

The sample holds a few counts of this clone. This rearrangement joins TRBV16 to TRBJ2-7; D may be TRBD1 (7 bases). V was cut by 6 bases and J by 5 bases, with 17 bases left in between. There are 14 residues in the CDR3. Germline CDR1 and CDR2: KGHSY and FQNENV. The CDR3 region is CASRRGAGGDEQYF. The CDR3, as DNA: TGTGCCAGCAGACGCGGGGCAGGGGGTGACGAGCAGTACTTC.